The following is a T cell receptor (beta chain) sequence with its context. It lacks a known antigen. The record has no base qualities; no much larger clone is one base away. TCRbeta CDR3 regions were amplified from genomic DNA using the immunoSEQ Assay, a bias-controlled multiplex PCR. The original methods were these. The number of nucleated cells in each sample was estimated by amplification of reference gene primers within the assay. Sequence reads were collapsed and filtered to measure the absolute abundance of every unique TCRbeta CDR3 rearrangement. For each sample, productive Simpson clonality was calculated as the square root of Simpson's diversity index across productive rearrangements. As stored in TCRdb, this immuneACCESS dataset retains in-frame rearrangements with V and J assigned. A fraction of the clones does not appear; measured against another copy, unresolved V genes explain less than half of the discrepancy, and the remainder lacks a known reason. V and J calls plus clone size are reproduced from that table; the DNA served to infer D and trimming. The sample records fewer than 300,000 clones, 85% to 90% of which are singletons. The biggest ten clones account for roughly 13% of the sample.

This specimen comes from a study of blood T cell repertoires in COVID-19 (dated by TCRdb to about 2020). With regard to the full study: Samples from collaborators originated in the United States, Italy and Spain and spanned both the acute and convalescent phases of COVID-19. Deeply sampled blood TCRbeta repertoires from subjects exposed to, actively infected with, or recovered from COVID-19 were included in the dataset. The samples were drawn from two sources: the first 160 participants of the ongoing ImmuneRACE study, and about 1,300 subjects contributed by 6 global collaborators. The material from the prospective study consisted of cDNA or gDNA derived from T cells, B-cell-depleted T cells, or PBMCs. Nearly every sample came with metadata listing a de-identified subject ID, COVID-19 status, age in years and sex. The repertoires were released in a freely available public database meant as a resource for research on the immune response to SARS-CoV-2. Where HLA class I and class II types were available, the types were taken from metadata supplied by the sample provider, not from assay-based typing.

Collaborating institutions collected whole blood in K2EDTA tubes following their own protocols. For TCRbeta analysis, collaborators shipped samples as frozen whole blood, isolated PBMCs, or DNA extracted from either of those sample types. Broader findings and caveats from the paper: Clinical and demographic metadata were provided uncurated, with the amount varying by source and participant.

In the germline V gene, CDR1 corresponds to SGHRS and CDR2 to YFSETQ. The junction carries 14 bases between V and J, which are trimmed by 0 bases and 8 bases respectively. There are 15 amino acids in the CDR3, from cysteine to phenylalanine inclusive. Left in the record is the CDR3 DNA by itself, 45 bases read in frame from the first base. The sequence was obtained from a human donor in a cohort sampled during active COVID-19. In this chain, TRBV5-1 is recombined with TRBJ1-4, and perhaps TRBD1 as D gene, on 5 matching bases. Sequencing was performed on peripheral blood. The CDR3 here reads CASSLEGAKEEKLFF. The DNA sequence is TGCGCCAGCAGCTTGGAAGGGGCAAAGGAAGAAAAACTGTTTTTT.